This record covers a single TCR beta chain. What it recognizes is unknown. The CDR3 loop spans 15 amino acids. V shed 3 bases, J shed 2 bases, and the junction held 6 bases outside the gene matches. The germline CDR1 and CDR2 sequences are MGHRA and YSYEKL. The data were obtained in a study of cytomegalovirus exposure and HLA in healthy donors. Overall study context: There were 117 million unique TCR beta sequences, drawn from around 180 million T cells, in an earlier analysis. Notes on the study in general: Later on, an analysis tied 15,000 to 20,000 TCR beta sequences to HLA alleles at 0.05 false discovery rate. V- and J-gene trimming of TCR beta was linked (in a later analysis) to a missense DCLRE1C variant. Presence/absence analysis assumed near-uniform sequencing depth across donors.

With 60 Vbeta and 13 Jbeta primers, the PCR was carried out. Measured with immunoSEQ multiplex PCR; TCRdb has only the in-frame clones, and not every one. The sample yields about 89,000 clones, 85% seen once. The rearrangement links TRBV4-1 to TRBJ1-2; 7 bases fit TRBD1. The sequenced sample consisted of PBMCs. This receptor was obtained from a middle-aged man in good health and CMV-seropositive. The CDR3 DNA sequence: TGCGCCAGCAGCCAGCCGACAGGGAGGAACTATGGCTACACCTTC. Its protein is CASSQPTGRNYGYTF.